These T cell receptor beta chains were read from a single sample in a study of identical twins. TCRdb independently ran MiXCR on the 5' RACE reads; one entry per CDR3 protein. The sample carries 310,000 or so distinct CDR3 sequences, around 8.8% recorded once. The data were also submitted as part of a second study, on yellow fever vaccine responses in identical twins.

Sequenced input: memory (CD45RO+) T cells sorted from blood. Receptor source: a young woman in good health. The CDR3 runs from the conserved cysteine through the conserved F or W. A D gene is named only where the DNA matches it firmly. Expanded clones get a size class; other rows say once, few or many, or leave the size out.

>TRBV2|few|TRBD2|TRBJ2-5
CASSEGTRRETQYF
TGTGCCAGCAGTGAAGGGACTAGACGGGAGACCCAGTACTTC
>TRBV27|NA|NA|TRBJ2-7
CASSLRGVPSSYEQYF
TGTGCCAGCAGTCTCAGGGGGGTCCCCAGCTCCTACGAGCAGTACTTC
>TRBV2|NA|NA|TRBJ2-4
CASSEGRVVQYF
TGTGCCAGCAGTGAGGGACGGGTTGTTCAGTACTTC
>TRBV24-1|NA|TRBD1|TRBJ2-6
CATSDPRQGTLSGANVLTF
TGTGCCACCAGTGATCCACGACAGGGTACCCTCTCTGGGGCCAACGTCCTGACTTTC
>TRBV5-1|few|NA|TRBJ1-1
CASSFGGGERTEAFF
TGCGCCAGCAGCTTTGGCGGGGGGGAGAGAACTGAAGCTTTCTTT
>TRBV7-3|few|TRBD2|TRBJ2-3
CASTLYDREGPNISDTQYF
TGTGCCAGCACTCTATACGACCGGGAGGGCCCAAACATTTCAGATACGCAGTATTTT
>TRBV29-1|many|TRBD1|TRBJ2-3
CSAATGMNTDTQYF
TGCAGCGCAGCGACAGGGATGAACACAGATACGCAGTATTTT
>TRBV6-5|NA|NA|TRBJ2-3
CASSSQITDTQYF
TGTGCCAGCAGTTCTCAGATCACAGATACGCAGTATTTT
>TRBV19|few|NA|TRBJ2-1
CASRRDIFGSNEQFF
TGTGCCAGTCGCCGGGACATTTTCGGGTCAAATGAGCAGTTCTTC
>TRBV2|many|NA|TRBJ2-1
CASRTTLRGEQFF
TGTGCCAGCAGAACGACTCTCCGGGGTGAGCAGTTCTTC
>TRBV12-3/TRBV12-4|many|NA|TRBJ1-2
CASSLDDYGYTF
TGTGCCAGCAGTTTGGACGACTATGGCTACACCTTC
>TRBV4-1|many|NA|TRBJ1-6
CASSQEPTTQSPLHF
TGCGCCAGCAGCCAAGAACCGACCACGCAGTCACCCCTCCACTTT
>TRBV29-1|few|NA|TRBJ2-3
CSVQGLADTQYF
TGCAGCGTGCAGGGGTTAGCAGATACGCAGTATTTT
>TRBV18|few|NA|TRBJ2-7
CASSPTNLPGEQYF
TGTGCCAGCTCTCCGACCAATTTGCCCGGCGAGCAGTACTTC
>TRBV4-2|NA|NA|TRBJ1-6
CASSPERSSYNSPLLF
TGTGCCAGCAGCCCAGAGAGGAGCTCCTATAATTCACCCCTCCTCTTT
>TRBV20-1|once|NA|TRBJ1-2
CSARASGVYGYTF
TGCAGTGCTAGGGCCTCCGGGGTCTATGGCTACACCTTC
>TRBV7-2|many|NA|TRBJ1-1
CASSLGRGNTEAFF
TGTGCCAGCAGCTTAGGAAGGGGGAACACTGAAGCTTTCTTT
>TRBV4-2|NA|NA|TRBJ1-3
CASSQDRNTIYF
TGTGCCAGCAGCCAAGATAGAAACACCATATATTTT
>TRBV27|few|TRBD2|TRBJ2-1
CASSLPSGSYGEQFF
TGTGCCAGCAGTTTACCTAGCGGGAGTTACGGTGAGCAGTTCTTC
>TRBV28|few|NA|TRBJ2-7
CASHKRGRTQHYEQYF
TGTGCCAGCCACAAACGGGGGCGGACCCAGCACTACGAGCAGTACTTC
>TRBV20-1|few|TRBD2|TRBJ2-1
CSASKTSGSDNEQFF
TGCAGTGCTTCAAAGACTAGCGGGTCGGACAATGAGCAGTTCTTC
>TRBV5-1|few|TRBD2|TRBJ2-1
CASSFEGLDSYNEQFF
TGCGCCAGCAGCTTCGAGGGACTAGACTCCTACAATGAGCAGTTCTTC
>TRBV5-4|few|NA|TRBJ2-1
CASSPVPLVHEQFF
TGTGCCAGCAGCCCGGTACCCTTGGTCCATGAGCAGTTCTTC
>TRBV4-1|many|TRBD1|TRBJ2-4
CASSQPVRDRGVQYF
TGCGCCAGCAGCCAACCCGTCCGGGACAGGGGTGTTCAGTACTTC
>TRBV7-6|many|NA|TRBJ2-2
CASSLQTTGELFF
TGTGCCAGCAGCTTACAGACCACCGGGGAGCTGTTTTTT
>TRBV19|few|TRBD2|TRBJ2-5
CASISGLADFQETQYF
TGTGCCAGTATATCGGGTCTAGCGGACTTCCAAGAGACCCAGTACTTC
>TRBV7-9|few|NA|TRBJ2-5
CASSPTGPGLEETQYF
TGTGCCAGCAGCCCAACCGGGCCTGGCCTTGAGGAGACCCAGTACTTC
>TRBV6-1|NA|NA|TRBJ1-1
CASSDLLAFF
TGTGCCAGCAGTGACCTACTTGCTTTCTTT
>TRBV6-6|NA|NA|TRBJ1-5
CASSLDLRQPQHF
TGTGCCAGCAGCCTGGACCTGCGGCAGCCCCAGCATTTT
>TRBV14|NA|TRBD2|TRBJ2-1
CASSQHRTSGYNEQFF
TGTGCCAGCAGCCAACACCGGACTAGCGGATACAATGAGCAGTTCTTC
>TRBV6-4|once|TRBD2|TRBJ2-2
CASSDGTSGNTGELFF
TGTGCCAGCAGTGACGGGACTAGCGGAAACACCGGGGAGCTGTTTTTT
>TRBV7-9|many|NA|TRBJ1-2
CASSLTSYGYTF
TGTGCCAGCAGCTTAACTTCCTATGGCTACACCTTC
>TRBV2|few|TRBD1|TRBJ1-4
CANRQGEATNEKLFF
TGTGCCAACCGACAGGGTGAAGCAACTAATGAAAAACTGTTTTTT
>TRBV15|few|NA|TRBJ1-1
CATSRGVNEAFF
TGTGCCACCAGCAGAGGGGTAAATGAAGCTTTCTTT
>TRBV20-1|many|NA|TRBJ1-1
CSARTTFGRANTEAFF
TGCAGTGCTAGAACCACCTTCGGCAGGGCGAACACTGAAGCTTTCTTT
>TRBV6-5|NA|NA|TRBJ1-2
CASSYSDGGGGYTF
TGTGCCAGCAGTTACTCGGATGGGGGCGGTGGCTACACCTTC
>TRBV20-1|NA|NA|TRBJ2-1
CRPLGNNEQFF
TGCAGACCCCTAGGAAACAATGAGCAGTTCTTC
>TRBV20-1|few|NA|TRBJ1-1
CSARDPSRGETEAFF
TGCAGTGCTAGAGATCCGAGTAGGGGGGAGACTGAAGCTTTCTTT
>TRBV27|few|NA|TRBJ2-1
CASSLRASYNEQFF
TGTGCCAGCAGTTTACGGGCATCATACAATGAGCAGTTCTTC
>TRBV5-5|few|NA|TRBJ2-2
CASNPAITGELFF
TGTGCCAGCAACCCAGCAATCACCGGGGAGCTGTTTTTT
>TRBV18|few|NA|TRBJ1-4
CASSPATANEKLFF
TGTGCCAGCTCACCCGCGACAGCTAATGAAAAACTGTTTTTT
>TRBV28|few|NA|TRBJ2-1
CASRGAQSYNEQFF
TGTGCCAGCAGGGGGGCCCAATCCTACAATGAGCAGTTCTTC
>TRBV11-2|NA|NA|TRBJ2-5
CASSLDRPSGDFQETQYF
TGTGCCAGCAGCTTAGATCGTCCGAGCGGAGACTTCCAAGAGACCCAGTACTTC
>TRBV6-1|NA|NA|TRBJ1-6
CASSEAETYNSPLHF
TGTGCCAGCAGTGAAGCGGAGACCTATAATTCACCCCTCCACTTT
>TRBV25-1|many|NA|TRBJ2-1
CASSEGGGGFSYNEQFF
TGTGCCAGCAGTGAAGGAGGTGGCGGATTCTCCTACAATGAGCAGTTCTTC
>TRBV20-1|many|TRBD1|TRBJ1-1
CSAQGQGTNTEAFF
TGCAGTGCTCAGGGACAGGGGACGAACACTGAAGCTTTCTTT
>TRBV5-4|NA|NA|TRBJ2-3
CASSLSRIYTDTQYF
TGTGCCAGCAGCTTGTCCCGAATCTACACAGATACGCAGTATTTT
>TRBV10-3|many|TRBD1|TRBJ2-3
CAIRATGVGTDTQYF
TGTGCCATCAGGGCCACAGGGGTGGGCACAGATACGCAGTATTTT
>TRBV6-1|many|TRBD2|TRBJ2-1
CASSPPTSGVEQFF
TGTGCCAGCAGCCCACCGACTAGCGGGGTTGAGCAGTTCTTC
>TRBV7-3|NA|NA|TRBJ1-1
CASSQDSGTEAFF
TGTGCCAGCAGCCAGGACAGCGGCACTGAAGCTTTCTTT
>TRBV29-1|NA|TRBD1|TRBJ2-4
CSASGQGDQPAKNIQYF
TGCAGCGCTTCGGGACAGGGGGATCAGCCAGCCAAAAACATTCAGTACTTC
>TRBV2|few|NA|TRBJ1-1
CASSRQSVSAEAFF
TGTGCCAGCAGTCGACAGTCGGTTTCGGCTGAAGCTTTCTTT
>TRBV7-8|many|NA|TRBJ1-2
CASSKYRGDQNYGYTF
TGTGCCAGCAGCAAATATAGGGGGGACCAGAACTATGGCTACACCTTC
>TRBV5-1|NA|NA|TRBJ2-2
CASTKVQDTGELFF
TGCGCCAGCACAAAGGTTCAGGACACCGGGGAGCTGTTTTTT
>TRBV28|NA|NA|TRBJ1-2
CASSFTDQGYGYTF
TGTGCCAGCAGTTTTACGGATCAGGGCTATGGCTACACCTTC